This paragraph covers one TCR beta chain sequence. What it binds is not known. The authors took blood RNA from unsorted whole blood and also extracted germline DNA. Preoperatively, around 3.6 milliliters of peripheral blood were collected. Reverse transcription of around 500 ng total RNA with a constant-region primer produced TCR beta cDNA. TCR beta libraries came from three nested multiplex PCR rounds using slightly modified ARM-PCR. The two initial PCR rounds, approximately 10 cycles each, used TRBV1-TRBV30 forward and C-beta reverse primers. MiXCR, run by TCRdb on the multiplex PCR reads, gives a single entry per CDR3 protein. Of approximately 210,000 distinct CDR3 sequences detected, around three fifths appear once; the ten largest clones hold roughly 6.8%. This entry comes from a study of tumor-infiltrating lymphocytes in primary liver carcinoma. Overall study context: With diameters of roughly 4 to 10 cm, tumors were stage T1-T3 N0M0.

The CDR3 runs 13 residues. Germline assignment: CDR1 SGHAT and CDR2 FQNNGV. Trimming stripped 7 bases from V and 4 bases from J, with 14 bases between. Study conclusions and caveats: Significantly larger top-250-clone fractions were found in tumors than in blood (p = 0.039).

V gene TRBV11-2 combines with J gene TRBJ2-7, with D perhaps matching TRBD2 (5 bases). The TCR sequence derives from an older woman with primary liver carcinoma and hepatitis B virus infection. The specimen sequenced was peripheral blood. The CDR3 here is CASNFGGCYEQYF. CDR3 in DNA: TGTGCCAGCAACTTCGGCGGGTGTTACGAGCAGTACTTC.